This TCR beta chain was recovered during a study of T cell changes during pregnancy in multiple sclerosis. V lost 3 bases, J lost 0 bases, and 5 bases stayed unmatched. The germline gives CDR1 SGHAT, CDR2 FQNNGV. The CDR3 spans 15 residues. The method was immunoSEQ multiplex PCR; TCRdb's version includes in-frame clones alone and lacks a portion of them. The sample shows tens of thousands of clones, about 94% of them seen only once. The chain carries TRBV11-2 and TRBJ2-7; 7 bases fit TRBD2. The sample in question was peripheral blood, obtained in the third trimester of pregnancy. The clonotype originates from a female donor with multiple sclerosis, enrolled in a pregnancy study. The chain's CDR3 is CASSFPGLGSYEQYF. Here the CDR3 DNA reads TGTGCCAGCAGCTTCCCCGGACTAGGCTCCTACGAGCAGTACTTC.